This TCR beta chain was found in a study of T cell repertoires in cytomegalovirus infection. In the study overall: Matching HLA type and CMV infection were both indicated by public TCR beta signatures. Points from the study as a whole: CMV carriers with the relevant HLA were identified by cumulative public TCR beta family frequency. HLA-C-restricted CMV-specific TCR beta clonotypes were dominant in the ex vivo response.

TCRdb fed the reads into MiXCR, producing one record per CDR3 protein. The data hold 200,000 or so distinct CDR3 sequences, with less than 50% observed a single time. As to this clonotype: The target antigen is unknown.

Germline CDR1 SEHNR, CDR2 FQNEAQ (reference sequence). The CDR3 runs 11 residues. V shed 6 bases and J shed 7 bases, with 10 bases lying between them. The chain joins TRBV7-9 to TRBJ2-7; no definite D call. The sequence came from a human donor in good health (CMV status not recorded). Some clones in this sample may be carry-over from other donors' samples. Material: CD8+ T cells from cultured PBMCs, obtained from culture after CMV antigen stimulation. For the CDR3, the DNA is TGTGCCAGCAGTTTAATAGGGGAGCAGTACTTC. This sequence encodes CASSLIGEQYF.